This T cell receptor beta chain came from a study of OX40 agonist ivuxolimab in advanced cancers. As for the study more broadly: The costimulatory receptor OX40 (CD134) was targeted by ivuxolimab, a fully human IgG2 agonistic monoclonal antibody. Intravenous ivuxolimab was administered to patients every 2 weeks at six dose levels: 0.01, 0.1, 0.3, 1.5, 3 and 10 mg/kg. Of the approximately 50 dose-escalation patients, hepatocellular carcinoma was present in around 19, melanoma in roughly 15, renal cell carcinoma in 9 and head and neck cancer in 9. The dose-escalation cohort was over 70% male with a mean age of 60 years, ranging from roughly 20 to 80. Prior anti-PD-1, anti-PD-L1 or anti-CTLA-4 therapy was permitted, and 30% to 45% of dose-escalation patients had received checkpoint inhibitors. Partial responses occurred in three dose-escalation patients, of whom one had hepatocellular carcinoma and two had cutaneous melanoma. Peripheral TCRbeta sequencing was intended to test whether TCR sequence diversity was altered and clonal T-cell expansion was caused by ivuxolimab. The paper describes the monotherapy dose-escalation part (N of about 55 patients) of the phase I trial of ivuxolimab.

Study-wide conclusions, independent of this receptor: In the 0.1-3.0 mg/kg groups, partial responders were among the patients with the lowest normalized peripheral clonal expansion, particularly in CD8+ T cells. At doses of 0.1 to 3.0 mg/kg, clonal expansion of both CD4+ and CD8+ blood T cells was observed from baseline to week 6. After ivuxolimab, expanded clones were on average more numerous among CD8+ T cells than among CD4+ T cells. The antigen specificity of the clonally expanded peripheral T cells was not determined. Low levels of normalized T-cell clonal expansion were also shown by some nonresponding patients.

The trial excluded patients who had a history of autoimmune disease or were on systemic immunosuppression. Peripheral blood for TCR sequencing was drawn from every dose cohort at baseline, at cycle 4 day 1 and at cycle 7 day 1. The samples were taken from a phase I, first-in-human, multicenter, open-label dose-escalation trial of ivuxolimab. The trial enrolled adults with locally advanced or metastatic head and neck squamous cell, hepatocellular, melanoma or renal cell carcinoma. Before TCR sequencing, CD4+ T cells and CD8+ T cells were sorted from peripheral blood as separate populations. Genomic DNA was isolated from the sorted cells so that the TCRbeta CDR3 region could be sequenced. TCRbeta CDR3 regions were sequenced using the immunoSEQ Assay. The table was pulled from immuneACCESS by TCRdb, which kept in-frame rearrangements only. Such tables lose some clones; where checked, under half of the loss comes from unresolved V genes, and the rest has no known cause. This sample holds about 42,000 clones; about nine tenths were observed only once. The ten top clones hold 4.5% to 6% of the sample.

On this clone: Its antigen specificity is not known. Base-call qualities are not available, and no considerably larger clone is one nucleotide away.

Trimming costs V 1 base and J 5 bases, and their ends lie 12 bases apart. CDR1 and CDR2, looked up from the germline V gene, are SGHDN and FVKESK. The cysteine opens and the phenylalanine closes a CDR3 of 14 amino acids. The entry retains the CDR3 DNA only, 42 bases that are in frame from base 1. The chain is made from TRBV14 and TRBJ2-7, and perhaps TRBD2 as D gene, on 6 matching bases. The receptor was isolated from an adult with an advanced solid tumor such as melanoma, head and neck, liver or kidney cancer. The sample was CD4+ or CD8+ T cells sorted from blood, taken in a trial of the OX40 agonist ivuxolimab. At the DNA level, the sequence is TGTGCCAGCAGCCAAGTTGGCGGGAATAACGAGCAGTACTTC. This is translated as CASSQVGGNNEQYF.